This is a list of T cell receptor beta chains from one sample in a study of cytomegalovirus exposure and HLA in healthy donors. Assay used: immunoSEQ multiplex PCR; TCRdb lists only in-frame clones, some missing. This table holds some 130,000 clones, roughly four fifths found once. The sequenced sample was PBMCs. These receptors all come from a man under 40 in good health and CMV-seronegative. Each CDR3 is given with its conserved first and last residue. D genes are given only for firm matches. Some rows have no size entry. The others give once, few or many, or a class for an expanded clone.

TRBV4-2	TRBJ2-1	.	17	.	TGTGCCAGCAGCCTCTATACGGGTAGCGGAAGATACAATGAGCAGTTCTTC	CASSLYTGSGRYNEQFF
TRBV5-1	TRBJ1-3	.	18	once	TGCGCCAGCAGCTTGGGAGCCCTAGGAGGGGCGGTTGGAAACACCATATATTTT	CASSLGALGGAVGNTIYF
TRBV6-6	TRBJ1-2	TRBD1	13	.	TGTGCCAGCAGTTCTGGACAGGTCTATGGCTACACCTTC	CASSSGQVYGYTF
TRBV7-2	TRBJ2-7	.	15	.	TGTGCCAGCAGACCTGTAGATGGGAGCTCCTACGAGCAGTACTTC	CASRPVDGSSYEQYF
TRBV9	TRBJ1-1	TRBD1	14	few	TGTGCCAGCAGCGTAGGGACAGGATACACTGAAGCTTTCTTT	CASSVGTGYTEAFF
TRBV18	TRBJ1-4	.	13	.	TGTGCCAGCTCATCGGGGGAGGGTGAAAAACTGTTTTTT	CASSSGEGEKLFF
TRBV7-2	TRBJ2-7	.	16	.	TGTGCCAGCAGCTTCGCGCCTGGGACACTGTTTTACGAGCAGTACTTC	CASSFAPGTLFYEQYF
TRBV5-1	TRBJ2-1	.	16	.	TGCGCCAGCAGCTGGGGATCTGTAGCAGGGCTCAATGAGCAGTTCTTC	CASSWGSVAGLNEQFF
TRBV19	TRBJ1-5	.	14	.	TGTGCCAGTAGTATAGAGGGGCACAATCAGCCCCAGCATTTT	CASSIEGHNQPQHF
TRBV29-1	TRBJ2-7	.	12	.	TGCAGCGTTGATGGACAGTTTAACGAGCAGTACTTC	CSVDGQFNEQYF
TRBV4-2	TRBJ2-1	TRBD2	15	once	TGTGCCAGCAGCCAAGCTCTAGCGGATTACAATGAGCAGTTCTTC	CASSQALADYNEQFF
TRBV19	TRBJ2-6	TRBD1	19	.	TGTGCCAGTATCCTCAAACCGGGACAGGGGGGGTCTGGGGCCAACGTCCTGACTTTC	CASILKPGQGGSGANVLTF
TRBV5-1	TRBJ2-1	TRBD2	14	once	TGCGCCAGCAGCTTCCCGGGGGGGCTGCGGGAGCAGTTCTTC	CASSFPGGLREQFF
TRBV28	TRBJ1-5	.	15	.	TGTGCCAGCAGTTCACCGGGGGACCTCCCTCGGCCCCAGCATTTT	CASSSPGDLPRPQHF
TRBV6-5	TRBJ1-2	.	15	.	TGTGCCAGCAGTTACTCCGGGACACTCAACTATGGCTACACCTTC	CASSYSGTLNYGYTF
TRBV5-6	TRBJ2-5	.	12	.	TGTGCCAGCAGCGACATCGGAGAGACCCAGTACTTC	CASSDIGETQYF
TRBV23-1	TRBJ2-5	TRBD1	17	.	TGCGCCAGCAAAACCCTGCGGGACAGGGGGACAAAAGAGACCCAGTACTTC	CASKTLRDRGTKETQYF
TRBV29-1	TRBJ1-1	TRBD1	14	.	TGCAGCGTTACCGGGACAGGGTTGAACACTGAAGCTTTCTTT	CSVTGTGLNTEAFF
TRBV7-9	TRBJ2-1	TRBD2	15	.	TGTGCCAGCAGCTTAGGGTCCGGGAGGAACAATGAGCAGTTCTTC	CASSLGSGRNNEQFF
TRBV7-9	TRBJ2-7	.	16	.	TGTGCCAGCAGCTTAGGGGCAGGGGCAGACAGGAACGAGCAGTACTTC	CASSLGAGADRNEQYF
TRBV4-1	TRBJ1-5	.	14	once	TGCGCCAGCAGCCAAGTGGGGGGAGGACAGCCCCAGCATTTT	CASSQVGGGQPQHF
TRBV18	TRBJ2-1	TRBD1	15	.	TGTGCCAGCTCAAGCCGGGACAGGGAGAACAATGAGCAGTTCTTC	CASSSRDRENNEQFF
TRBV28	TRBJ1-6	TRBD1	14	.	TGTGCCAGCAGTTCACGACAGGGGTGGGCACCCCTCCACTTT	CASSSRQGWAPLHF
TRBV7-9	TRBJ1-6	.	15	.	TGTGCCAGCAGCTTAATTACACAGGATAATTCACCCCTCCACTTT	CASSLITQDNSPLHF
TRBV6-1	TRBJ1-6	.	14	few	TGTGCCAGCAGTGGGACGGATGACAGTTCACCCCTCCACTTT	CASSGTDDSSPLHF
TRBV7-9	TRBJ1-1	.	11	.	TGTGCCAGCAGCTTCGGAGCTGAAGCTTTCTTT	CASSFGAEAFF
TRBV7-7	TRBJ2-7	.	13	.	TGTGCTAGCAGCCCAACAGACAGCTACGAGCAGTACTTC	CASSPTDSYEQYF
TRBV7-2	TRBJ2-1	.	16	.	TGTGCCAGCAGCTTAGCGGTGTTAGCGCAATACAATGAGCAGTTCTTC	CASSLAVLAQYNEQFF
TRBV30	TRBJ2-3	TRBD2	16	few	TGTGCCTGGAGTGTCCTAGCGGGGAGGAGATCAGATACGCAGTATTTT	CAWSVLAGRRSDTQYF
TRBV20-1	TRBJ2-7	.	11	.	TGCAGTGCTTCTCAACTCTACGAGCAGTACTTC	CSASQLYEQYF
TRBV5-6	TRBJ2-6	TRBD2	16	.	TGTGCCAGCAGCCTATGGGGGGGCTCTGGGGCCAACGTCCTGACTTTC	CASSLWGGSGANVLTF
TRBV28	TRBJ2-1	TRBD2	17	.	TGTGCCAGCAGCCCTTCGCCGGGGGGGGCCGCAGACAATGAGCAGTTCTTC	CASSPSPGGAADNEQFF